Below are 24 T cell receptor beta chains sequenced from a single sample in a study of identical twins. TCRdb analysed the 5' RACE reads with MiXCR anew, one entry per CDR3 protein. The sample has roughly 710,000 distinct CDR3 sequences, around 6.1% seen once. Sequencing was performed on naive T cells sorted from blood. These receptors were obtained from a man younger than 35 in good health.

This clonotype has ten or more counts. J is TRBJ2-7 and V is TRBV12-3 or TRBV12-4; possibly TRBD1 for D (5 bases). Trimming left V 6 bases short and J 4 bases short, with 13 bases between. This CDR3 is built from 13 residues. The CDR3 coding sequence is TGTGCCAGCAGCCCAAGTGGGGCTTACGAGCAGTACGTC. Translating it yields CASSPSGAYEQYV.

The genes are TRBV7-2 and TRBJ1-6; no reliable D call. The V gene lost 0 bases and the J gene lost 10 bases, with 10 bases spanning the gap. Germline V gene data show CDR1 as SGHTA and CDR2 as FQGNSA. The CDR3 extends over 14 amino acids. CDR3 loop: CASSLAPTPSPLHF. In nucleotides, the CDR3 is TGTGCCAGCAGCTTAGCCCCGACCCCATCACCCCTCCACTTT. Variable domain in full (rest from reference TRBV7-2 and TRBJ1-6): GAGVSQSPSNKVTEKGKDVELRCDPISGHTALYWYRQSLGQGLEFLIYFQGNSAPDKSGLPSDRFSAERTGGSVSTLTIQRTQQEDSAVYLCASSLAPTPSPLHFGNGTRLTVT.

In its sample, this clonotype was seen a few times. The V and J genes are TRBV20-1 and TRBJ2-2; the D is unclear. This CDR3 is 14 amino acids long. CDR1 and CDR2 from the germline V gene are DFQATT and SNEGSKA (reference sequence). Trimming took off 3 bases at V and 2 bases at J, with 10 bases between the two ends. The CDR3 reads CSASTGLNTGELFF. The CDR3 DNA reads as TGCAGTGCTAGCACGGGCCTTAACACCGGGGAGCTGTTTTTT.

This clonotype was recorded many times. The chain employs TRBV12-3 or TRBV12-4 and TRBJ1-6; 7 bases fit TRBD1. This CDR3 has 14 residues. V gave up 3 bases and J gave up 6 bases; unmatched junction bases: 2. The CDR3 nucleotides are TGTGCCAGCAGTTTGGGACAGATTAATTCACCCCTCCACTTT. This translates into CASSLGQINSPLHF.

There are many counts of this clonotype. This rearrangement joins TRBV12-3 or TRBV12-4 to TRBJ2-7, with TRBD1 as a possible D gene (6 bases). The CDR3 contains 13 residues. V lost 6 bases, J lost 3 bases, and 12 bases lay in between. CDR3 in DNA: TGTGCCAGCAGCCTAGGACAGATCTACGAGCAGTACTTC. Translation: CASSLGQIYEQYF.

Ten or more counts support this clonotype. J is TRBJ2-2 and V is TRBV29-1; 8 bases match TRBD2. Per germline, CDR1 SQVTM and CDR2 ANQGSEA. The CDR3 extends over 13 amino acids. In nucleotides, the CDR3 is TGCACCTATCAGCGGGAGTACACCGGGGAGCTGTTTTTT. It translates to CTYQREYTGELFF.

The gene calls are TRBV11-2 and TRBJ1-1, with D tentatively TRBD1 (5 bases). There are 15 residues in the CDR3. Per germline, CDR1 SGHAT and CDR2 FQNNGV. The germline V and J ends were trimmed by 4 bases and 5 bases, with 17 bases remaining between them. For the CDR3, the DNA is TGTGCCAGCAGCTCCACCCGGGGGTTGAGTACTGAAGCTTTCTTT. Residues: CASSSTRGLSTEAFF.

This clonotype was counted at least ten times. V gene TRBV2 combines with J gene TRBJ2-7; 7 bases line up with TRBD1. The V segment lost 6 bases and the J segment 4 bases; nucleotides outside the gene matches: 9. The CDR3 covers 14 residues. Per germline, CDR1 SNHLY and CDR2 FYNNEI. CDR3 nucleotide sequence: TGTGCCAGCAGCGGGACAGCCCTGCCATACGAGCAGTACTTC. Protein sequence: CASSGTALPYEQYF. Combining the CDR3 with reference TRBV2 and TRBJ2-7 gives the whole variable domain EPEVTQTPSHQVTQMGQEVILRCVPISNHLYFYWYRQILGQKVEFLVSFYNNEISEKSEIFDDQFSVERPDGSNFTLKIRSTKLEDSAMYFCASSGTALPYEQYFGPGTRLTVT.

As regards this clonotype: One junction end does not reproduce the germline sequence, and a read error may be involved. The chain recombines TRBV7-9 with TRBJ2-2, with D uncertain. Germline lookup yields CDR1 SEHNR and CDR2 FQNEAQ (reference sequence). This CDR3 has 17 residues. CDR3 nucleotides: TGTGCCAGCAGCTTAGACTTAAATACGCCGAATACCGGGGAGCTGTTTTTT. Translation: CASSLDLNTPNTGELFF.

Ten or more counts support this clonotype. This chain uses TRBV5-1 with TRBJ1-1, with 9 bases that match TRBD1. Germline V CDR1 and CDR2: SGHRS, YFSETQ. The V gene end was trimmed by 4 bases and the J gene end by 4 bases; junction bases not matched to a gene: 17. There are 18 residues in the CDR3. CDR3 loop: CASSTQGQGISLGTEAFF. CDR3 in DNA: TGCGCCAGCAGCACGCAAGGACAGGGGATTAGTTTGGGCACTGAAGCTTTCTTT.

In this sample, this clonotype turned up a few times. CDR3 DNA: TGTGCTAGTGGGTCTGGACAGGACTCTGGAAACACCATATATTTT. This gives the protein CASGSGQDSGNTIYF. The chain employs TRBV12-5 and TRBJ1-3, with 7 bases fitting TRBD1. The CDR3 has 15 residues. J was trimmed by 0 bases and V by 6 bases; bases with no gene match: 5. Germline CDR1 reads LGHNT; CDR2 reads FRNRAP. Complete variable domain (other parts from reference TRBV12-5 and TRBJ1-3): DARVTQTPRHKVTEMGQEVTMRCQPILGHNTVFWYRQTMMQGLELLAYFRNRAPLDDSGMPKDRFSAEMPDATLATLKIQPSEPRDSAVYFCASGSGQDSGNTIYFGEGSWLTVV.

This clonotype was observed at least ten times. The V and J genes are TRBV29-1 and TRBJ2-5; the D gene is possibly TRBD2 (7 bases). The V gene's germline CDR1 is SQVTM and CDR2 ANQGSEA. The CDR3 loop spans 13 amino acids. Deletions cut 5 bases from V and 4 bases from J, with 14 bases between. CDR3 in DNA: TGCAGCGTTAGGGGGAGGGCCTCAGAGACCCAGTACTTC. As protein: CSVRGRASETQYF.

This clonotype was counted ten times or more. The chain has TRBV27 and TRBJ2-1, with D possibly matching TRBD2 (6 bases). Germline V gene sequence: CDR1 MNHEY, CDR2 SMNVEV (reference sequence). Between the trimmed V and J ends, which lost 6 bases and 4 bases, there was a span of 16 bases. The CDR3 runs 15 residues. CDR3 nucleotide sequence: TGTGCCAGCAGCCCCGGTGGGAGCGGGTACAATGAGCAGTTCTTC. The encoded protein is CASSPGGSGYNEQFF.

This clonotype was seen a handful of times. V gene TRBV6-2 or TRBV6-3 combines with J gene TRBJ2-6; weak D call: TRBD1 (5 bases). CDR1 and CDR2 (germline): MNHEY, SVGEGT. The CDR3 is 13 residues long. The V end was cut by 6 bases, the J end by 3 bases, with 6 bases between. The CDR3 sequence is CASRGVGANVLTF. The CDR3 region has the DNA TGTGCCAGCAGAGGGGTTGGGGCCAACGTCCTGACTTTC.

This clonotype came up a few times. This rearrangement joins TRBV7-9 to TRBJ2-6, with a weak D call TRBD1 (5 bases). Trimming stripped 6 bases from V and 0 bases from J, with 12 bases between. The CDR3 is 16 amino acids. Germline V CDR1 and CDR2: SEHNR, FQNEAQ (reference sequence). This CDR3 reads CASRQPGFSGANVLTF. Written as DNA, the CDR3 is TGTGCCAGCAGGCAACCAGGGTTCTCTGGGGCCAACGTCCTGACTTTC.

The V gene is TRBV6-5, the J gene TRBJ2-1; the match to TRBD1 covers 7 bases. The CDR3 covers 15 residues. Germline CDR1 reads MNHEY; CDR2 reads SVGAGI. The ends lost 2 bases at V and 7 bases at J; junction bases unmatched: 8. The CDR3 bases are TGTGCCAGCAGTTACGAGGGGGCGAGAAGGAATGAGCAGTTCTTC. Protein sequence: CASSYEGARRNEQFF.

This clonotype was seen a few times. J is TRBJ1-1 and V is TRBV5-1, with D unresolved. The V gene's germline CDR1 is SGHRS and CDR2 YFSETQ. Deletions cut 2 bases from V and 1 base from J, with 9 bases between. The CDR3 spans 14 residues. CDR3 sequence: CASSFSRQNTEAFF. The DNA of the CDR3 is TGCGCCAGCAGCTTCTCCAGACAGAACACTGAAGCTTTCTTT.

In its sample, this clonotype was seen many times. The rearrangement joins TRBV10-3 to TRBJ2-4; 14 nucleotides align to TRBD2. V lost 6 bases and J lost 6; bases outside the gene matches: 13. Germline V gene sequence: CDR1 ENHRY, CDR2 SYGVKD. CDR3 length: 18 residues. The CDR3, as DNA: TGTGCCATCAGCGATCCGGGACTAGCGGGAGAATCGGGAAACATTCAGTACTTC. It yields the protein CAISDPGLAGESGNIQYF.

This clonotype has more than one count but fewer than ten. V usage is TRBV19 and J usage is TRBJ2-5; 15 bases line up with TRBD2. V shed 7 bases and J 4 bases; nucleotides not matched to a gene: 7. This CDR3 has 16 amino acids. Germline CDR1 and CDR2: LNHDA and SQIVND (reference sequence). This chain's CDR3 is CASKGLAGGFGETQYF. Here the CDR3 DNA reads TGTGCCAGTAAGGGACTAGCGGGAGGTTTTGGAGAGACCCAGTACTTC. Using reference TRBV19 and TRBJ2-5 for the parts outside the CDR3, the full variable domain is DGGITQSPKYLFRKEGQNVTLSCEQNLNHDAMYWYRQDPGQGLRLIYYSQIVNDFQKGDIAEGYSVSREKKESFPLTVTSAQKNPTAFYLCASKGLAGGFGETQYFGPGTRLLVL.

This clonotype was detected ten times or more. V gene TRBV20-1 combines with J gene TRBJ1-1; D perhaps matches TRBD1 (5 bases). V was clipped by 5 bases and J by 6 bases, with 19 bases between them. Germline V gene data show CDR1 as DFQATT and CDR2 as SNEGSKA (reference sequence). This CDR3 comprises 14 residues. This CDR3 is CSARSGAIEAEAFF. The CDR3 coding sequence is TGCAGTGCTCGTAGCGGGGCGATCGAGGCTGAAGCTTTCTTT.

This clonotype was detected many times. The V call is TRBV20-1, the J call TRBJ1-4; D gene uncertain. CDR3 length: 17 amino acids. CDR1 DFQATT and CDR2 SNEGSKA come from the germline V gene (reference sequence). Between the trimmed V and J ends, which lost 5 bases and 0 bases, there was a span of 19 bases. The CDR3 loop reads CSALPPAEKATNEKLFF. The CDR3 region has the DNA TGCAGTGCTCTCCCGCCGGCGGAGAAAGCAACTAATGAAAAACTGTTTTTT.

Many counts were recorded for this clonotype. The V call is TRBV15, the J call TRBJ2-1, with D unclear. Trimming removed 3 bases at V and 4 bases at J, with 25 bases between. Per germline, CDR1 LNHNV and CDR2 YYDKDF (reference sequence). CDR3 length: 19 residues. CDR3 nucleotide sequence: TGTGCCACCAGCAGGATAAGGCACTCGGCGAAGGAAGTTTACAATGAGCAGTTCTTC. Its translation: CATSRIRHSAKEVYNEQFF.

This clonotype was detected many times. The chain has TRBV3-1 and TRBJ2-3, with D possibly called TRBD1 or TRBD2 (5 bases each). Germline loops: CDR1 LGHDT, CDR2 YNNKEL (reference sequence). V gave up 0 bases and J gave up 4 bases, with 14 bases separating them. The CDR3 has 16 amino acids. This CDR3 is CASSQDRRGTSDTQYF. CDR3 bases: TGTGCCAGCAGCCAAGATCGACGTGGGACGTCAGATACGCAGTATTTT.

This clonotype was found a few times. V is TRBV25-1 and J is TRBJ1-6, with D hard to call. V lost 6 bases and J 9 bases, leaving 18 bases between the germline ends. From germline, CDR1 is MGHDK and CDR2 SYGVNS. The CDR3 covers 15 residues. In DNA form, the CDR3 reads TGTGCCAGCAGCGGTGCGGGGATGGTCGGTTCACCCCTCCACTTT. Encoded protein: CASSGAGMVGSPLHF.